These T cell receptor beta chains were read from a single sample in a study of blood T cell repertoires in COVID-19. Using immunoSEQ multiplex PCR, the repertoire was profiled, and TCRdb retains in-frame clones only, with some absent. The data contain about 10,000 clones, 88% of them singletons. The sequenced material came from peripheral blood. The receptors here all came from a human donor in a cohort sampled during active COVID-19. The CDR3 runs from the conserved cysteine through the conserved F or W. The order of the fields is D gene, V gene, J gene, clone size, CDR3 DNA, CDR3 protein. The D gene is left open where the match is weak. Size values are once, few and many counts, or a class for expanded clones, and some rows have none.

>NA|TRBV10-1|TRBJ2-7|NA
TGCGCCAGCAGTGAGTCGCAGGAACACGAGCAGTACTTC
CASSESQEHEQYF
>NA|TRBV9|TRBJ2-3|NA
TGTGCCAGCAGCGTAGCGGCGGGGACCAACACAGATACGCAGTATTTT
CASSVAAGTNTDTQYF
>TRBD1|TRBV6-5|TRBJ2-7|NA
TGTGCCAGCAGTTTACAGGGGGAAGCTGTCTACGAGCAGTACTTC
CASSLQGEAVYEQYF
>TRBD2|TRBV6-6|TRBJ2-7|NA
TGTGCCAGCAGTTACGGTCTAGCGGGGGACTACGAGCAGTACTTC
CASSYGLAGDYEQYF
>TRBD1|TRBV28|TRBJ2-7|NA
TGTGCCAGCAGCCCACACGGGACAGCCTACGAGCAGTACTTC
CASSPHGTAYEQYF
>TRBD2|TRBV28|TRBJ2-5|NA
TGTGCCAGCAGTTCCCCACGACTAGCGGGGGTTGAGACCCAGTACTTC
CASSSPRLAGVETQYF
>NA|TRBV5-1|TRBJ2-1|NA
TGCGCCAGCAGCCTCAGGGGGGACAATGAGCAGTTCTTC
CASSLRGDNEQFF
>NA|TRBV29-1|TRBJ1-4|NA
TGCAGCGTAGCGCGACTGCTGCCTAATGAAAAACTGTTTTTT
CSVARLLPNEKLFF
>TRBD1|TRBV7-3|TRBJ1-6|NA
TGTGCCAGCAGCCCGACAGGGGCGACTAATTCACCCCTCCACTTT
CASSPTGATNSPLHF
>NA|TRBV15|TRBJ1-3|NA
TGTGCCACCAGCAGAGATAGCGCCTCGAGGGTAGGAAACACCATATATTTT
CATSRDSASRVGNTIYF
>NA|TRBV19|TRBJ2-4|once
TGTGCCAGTAGCCTCCTAAACATTCAGTACTTC
CASSLLNIQYF
>NA|TRBV7-9|TRBJ2-7|once
TGTGCCAGCAGCTTAGGATTGACAGTCTCCTACGAGCAGTACTTC
CASSLGLTVSYEQYF
>TRBD2|TRBV19|TRBJ2-2|NA
TGTGCCAGTAGTAGTAGCGGGGGGCCCACCGGGGAGCTGTTTTTT
CASSSSGGPTGELFF
>TRBD1|TRBV10-2|TRBJ1-2|few
TGCGCCAGCAAGCTCGGGACAGAATATGGCTACACCTTC
CASKLGTEYGYTF
>NA|TRBV28|TRBJ1-2|NA
TGTGCCAGCAGGGCCAGGGGAGGCTACACCTTC
CASRARGGYTF
>NA|TRBV28|TRBJ1-5|few
TGTGCCAGCAGGCCCGGTACACAGGGACATCAGCCCCAGCATTTT
CASRPGTQGHQPQHF
>TRBD1|TRBV2|TRBJ1-2|NA
TGTGCCAGCAGCGACAGGGGGGCGGGCTATGGCTACACCTTC
CASSDRGAGYGYTF
>TRBD1|TRBV6-4|TRBJ2-1|NA
TGTGCCAGCAGCCGGGACAGGGTCGGGGAGCAGTTCTTC
CASSRDRVGEQFF
>TRBD1|TRBV5-4|TRBJ1-2|NA
TGTGCCAGCAGCTCGGGACAGGGAAACTTATATGGCTACACCTTC
CASSSGQGNLYGYTF
>TRBD2|TRBV3-1/TRBV3-2|TRBJ2-5|NA
TGTGCCAGCAGCCCCAGAGCGGGGAGGTACCAAGAGACCCAGTACTTC
CASSPRAGRYQETQYF
>NA|TRBV5-1|TRBJ2-3|NA
TGCGCCAGCAGCTTAGGGACACCAAGCACAGATACGCAGTATTTT
CASSLGTPSTDTQYF
>TRBD1|TRBV30|TRBJ1-2|NA
TGTGCCTGGAGTCCACCAGAGGCAGGGGGCCGTGATGGCTACACCTTC
CAWSPPEAGGRDGYTF
>NA|TRBV27|TRBJ1-6|once
TGTGCCAGCAGGGACACCAGCCGAGTTTGGTCACCCCTCCACTTT
CASRDTSRVWSPLHF
>TRBD1|TRBV10-3|TRBJ2-3|NA
TGTGCCATCAGTGCAGGGGGAAGTCTAGATACGCAGTATTTT
CAISAGGSLDTQYF
>TRBD1|TRBV14|TRBJ1-2|NA
TGTGCCAGCAGCCAAGCACCGGGACAGGGTTATGGCTACACCTTC
CASSQAPGQGYGYTF
>TRBD2|TRBV27|TRBJ2-3|few
TGTGCCAGCAGTTACCCAGCGGGGGGGCTAACAGATACGCAGTATTTT
CASSYPAGGLTDTQYF
>NA|TRBV6-5|TRBJ2-1|NA
TGTGCCAGCAGTTACAGGGGTGTCTACAATGAGCAGTTCTTC
CASSYRGVYNEQFF
>NA|TRBV7-2|TRBJ1-2|NA
TGTGCCAGCAGCCCGGGACAAGGAAACTATGGCTACACCTTC
CASSPGQGNYGYTF
>TRBD1|TRBV18|TRBJ1-5|NA
TGTGCCAGCTCACCAAACAGGGGTTCGAATCAGCCCCAGCATTTT
CASSPNRGSNQPQHF
>NA|TRBV18|TRBJ1-1|NA
TGTGCCAGCTCACAGGGGGAGAACACTGAAGCTTTCTTT
CASSQGENTEAFF
>TRBD1|TRBV18|TRBJ1-4|NA
TGTGCCAGCTCACGGGACAGAGTTAATGAAAAACTGTTTTTT
CASSRDRVNEKLFF
>TRBD1|TRBV7-2|TRBJ2-5|once
TGTGCCAGCAGCCGTCGACAGGGGGGCGAGACCCAGTACTTC
CASSRRQGGETQYF
>NA|TRBV5-1|TRBJ1-2|few
TGCGCCAGCACATCGGCAGCCTCCGCCCGCGGGGATGGCTACACCTTC
CASTSAASARGDGYTF
>TRBD1|TRBV11-2|TRBJ1-5|NA
TGTGCCAGCAGCTTTGGGACAGGGGCTAATCAGCCCCAGCATTTT
CASSFGTGANQPQHF
>TRBD2|TRBV4-2|TRBJ2-2|once
TGTGCCAGCAGCCCTCGACTAGCGGGGGGGCCGCTGACCACCGGGGAGCTGTTTTTT
CASSPRLAGGPLTTGELFF
>NA|TRBV2|TRBJ1-2|NA
TGTGCCAGCAGTACCGACTTGTATGGCTACACCTTC
CASSTDLYGYTF
>NA|TRBV6-4|TRBJ2-2|few
TGTGCCAGCAGTCCTTTTGAGGGCACCGGGGAGCTGTTTTTT
CASSPFEGTGELFF
>TRBD2|TRBV3-1/TRBV3-2|TRBJ2-3|NA
TGTGCCAGCAGCCGGGGAATAGCGGGGGGATCAGATACGCAGTATTTT
CASSRGIAGGSDTQYF
>NA|TRBV19|TRBJ2-7|NA
TGTGCCAGTAGTAACGGACTTTCCTACGAGCAGTACTTC
CASSNGLSYEQYF
>TRBD2|TRBV19|TRBJ2-6|NA
TGTGCCAGTAGTATGGCATGGGGGGGTCGTTCTGGGGCCAACGTCCTGACTTTC
CASSMAWGGRSGANVLTF